This T cell receptor beta chain was documented in a study of neoadjuvant anti-PD-1 for oral cavity cancer (dated by TCRdb to the early 2020s). Describing the broader study: Patients mostly received three to four biweekly doses of nivolumab at 3 mg/kg before curative-intent surgical resection. For patients who did not progress, a fourth nivolumab dose was given around day 43, followed by definitive surgical resection on days 50-56. Under RECIST 1.1, patients with complete response, partial response or stable disease were classed as responders, and patients with progression were classed as non-responders. The parent correlative cohort had 12 to 13 patients and a response rate of roughly 34%.

The time point label, read with the paper, signifies: after neoadjuvant nivolumab, at surgical resection. Patients were newly diagnosed with stage II-IVA oral cavity squamous cell carcinoma and had received no prior systemic or radiation treatment. The cohort was composed of patients with HPV-negative, locally advanced oral cavity squamous cell carcinoma. No culture maintenance or expansion was done, as the peripheral blood mononuclear cells went straight to analysis. The samples were obtained from a longitudinal correlative study of a single-arm phase II trial testing neoadjuvant nivolumab in oral cavity squamous cell carcinoma. Subject-matched pre- and post-treatment PBMCs and tumors from three responders and three non-responders were subjected to genomic DNA-based TCRbeta sequencing. Peripheral blood mononuclear cells were collected once before nivolumab treatment and again after treatment, at the time of surgery. The Maxwell RSC DNA from Cells kit was used to extract genomic DNA from PBMCs.

For deep sequencing, each PBMC sample was run in six replicates, with libraries mostly built from 450 to 550 ng of input genomic DNA. Following the manufacturer's instructions, the team built TCRbeta libraries using the immunoSEQ hsTCRbeta kit. The finished libraries were brought together in one pool at around 3.1 nM, which was then read using an Illumina NovaSeq 6000 S4 flow cell. As for how the authors treated the data: The immunoSEQ Analyzer handled quality control and preprocessing of the raw data. The analysis was limited to productive rearrangements, and each clonotype was defined by a unique CDR3 amino acid sequence. Repertoire clonality was estimated as the Gini-Simpson index, computed with the R package tcR. Student's t test was used to compare Gini indices, and Pearson correlation was used to assess associations with tumor size change. TCRdb obtained this table from immuneACCESS and retained in-frame rearrangements with V and J assigned. These tables miss some clones; where compared with another copy, unresolved V genes account for less than half of the shortfall, and the remainder is unexplained. V and J calls and clone size are copied from that table; D and trimming were computed from the DNA. This sample has over 14,000 clones in its table, and just under 70% of those were observed once. Approximately 3.2% of the sample is held by the ten biggest clonotypes.

A few counts support this clone. What this receptor recognizes is not known. One junction end disagrees with the germline gene, perhaps due to a read error. Points the paper makes about the study in general: Higher pretreatment blood TCRbeta clonality and lower post-treatment tumor TCRbeta clonality were correlated with higher pretreatment blood Treg/Th17 ratios. After neoadjuvant nivolumab, T cell clonality (Gini index) in PBMCs was significantly higher in non-responders than in responders. TCR analyses included only a few patients per response group, and the authors called for larger cohorts for validation.

The CDR3 has 13 amino acids, counting the end cysteine and phenylalanine. Solely the CDR3 DNA is kept, with 39 bases framed from the first base. CDR1 and CDR2 are read off the germline V gene as MDHEN and SYDVKM. This TCR was recovered from a person aged 35-79 years with oral cavity squamous cell carcinoma. The starting material was PBMCs, obtained after nivolumab (anti-PD-1) treatment. The rearrangement joined TRBV28 to TRBJ2-7; TRBD1 is a possible D gene, resting on 5 matching bases. The CDR3 is CASSPQTARHPSF. The nucleotide sequence is TGTGCCAGCAGCCCTCAGACAGCGAGACATCCAAGCTTC.